The 20 T cell receptor beta chains reported below all come from one sample, sequenced in a study of T-cell reconstitution after alpha-beta-depleted transplantation in children. Preparing the TCRbeta library involved the use of unique molecular identifiers. TCRdb independently ran MiXCR on the PCR reads; one entry per CDR3 protein. The sample has approximately 340,000 distinct CDR3 sequences, about 9.3% seen once; the top ten hold approximately 2.3%. The material was PBMCs from the stem cell graft donor, obtained from the stem cell graft. These TCRs come from a human donor who donated a stem cell graft to a child with acute lymphoblastic leukemia.

There are many counts of this clonotype. The V and J genes are TRBV4-1 and TRBJ2-3, with 7 bases fitting TRBD1. J lost 1 base, V lost 0 bases, and 7 bases had no gene match. Per germline, CDR1 MGHRA and CDR2 YSYEKL. The CDR3 totals 17 residues. This chain's CDR3 is CASSQEQGTYGTDTQYF. In DNA form, the CDR3 reads TGCGCCAGCAGCCAAGAACAGGGGACATACGGCACAGATACGCAGTATTTT.

This clonotype was detected only a few times. The chain employs TRBV7-8 and TRBJ2-7; D ambiguous. With 3 bases removed from V and 2 bases from J, the gap between germline ends came to 14 bases. This CDR3 is built from 15 residues. Germline loops: CDR1 SGHVS, CDR2 FQNEAQ. This chain's CDR3 is CASSFLGAGTYEQYF. The CDR3 DNA reads TGTGCCAGCAGCTTCCTCGGAGCCGGAACCTACGAGCAGTACTTC.

This clonotype has a count of ten or more. The chain carries TRBV7-2 and TRBJ1-1, with a weak D call TRBD1 (5 bases). V gave up 5 bases and J gave up 3 bases, with 13 bases separating them. This CDR3 has 14 amino acids. Germline V CDR1 and CDR2: SGHTA, FQGNSA. The CDR3 DNA reads TGTGCCAGCAGCGTTCAGGGTGGGGACACTGAAGCTTTCTTT. The encoded protein is CASSVQGGDTEAFF.

This clonotype turned up a few times. The chain couples TRBV9 to TRBJ2-1, with TRBD2 matching 9 bases. The CDR3 runs to 13 residues. Per germline, CDR1 SGDLS and CDR2 YYNGEE. The V gene end was trimmed by 1 base and the J gene end by 7 bases; junction bases not matched to a gene: 0. The CDR3 nucleotides read TGTGCCAGCAGCGTAACTAGCGGGAATGAGCAGTTCTTC. Translated, it gives CASSVTSGNEQFF.

This clonotype was observed many times. The chain couples TRBV20-1 to TRBJ2-3, with D tentatively TRBD2 (6 bases). From germline, CDR1 is DFQATT and CDR2 SNEGSKA (reference sequence). There are 13 residues in the CDR3. The V end was cut by 5 bases, the J end by 4 bases, with 13 bases between. The CDR3: CSASRGWADTQYF. For the CDR3, the DNA is TGCAGTGCTTCCCGGGGGTGGGCAGATACGCAGTATTTT.

Only a few counts were recorded for this clonotype. The genes are TRBV6-1 and TRBJ2-7; 9 positions agree with TRBD1. Germline V CDR1 and CDR2: MNHNS, SASEGT. This CDR3 comprises 14 residues. J was trimmed by 0 bases and V by 8 bases; bases with no gene match: 5. This CDR3 is CASLRGQGSYEQYF. For the CDR3, the DNA is TGTGCCAGCCTCCGGGGACAGGGCTCCTACGAGCAGTACTTC.

The chain couples TRBV29-1 to TRBJ1-1; maybe TRBD1 (5 bases). With 0 bases removed from V and 7 bases from J, the gap between germline ends came to 9 bases. The CDR3 length is 12 residues. CDR1 SQVTM and CDR2 ANQGSEA come from the germline V gene. The CDR3 reads CSVEDQGSEAFF. Written as DNA, the CDR3 is TGCAGCGTTGAAGATCAGGGCAGTGAAGCTTTCTTT.

This clonotype has just a few counts. The chain has TRBV7-8 and TRBJ2-7; TRBD2 agrees at 14 bases. Trimming removed 5 bases from V and 5 bases from J; junction bases left unmatched: 8. The V gene's germline CDR1 is SGHVS and CDR2 FQNEAQ. The CDR3 sequence is 16 residues long. Here the CDR3 DNA reads TGTGCCAGCAGCCCCCGGACTAGCGGGAGGTCCAACGAGCAGTACTTC. Amino acid sequence: CASSPRTSGRSNEQYF.

This clonotype was found a few times. V gene TRBV18 combines with J gene TRBJ2-7; maybe TRBD1 (6 bases). Germline values: CDR1 KGHSH, CDR2 LQKENI. V was shortened by 3 bases and J by 0 bases, with 9 bases between the two germline ends. The CDR3 is made up of 14 amino acids. CDR3 residues: CASSPDRNSYEQYF. The CDR3 region has the DNA TGTGCCAGCTCACCGGACAGAAACTCCTACGAGCAGTACTTC.

This clonotype has more than one count but fewer than ten. V is TRBV12-3 or TRBV12-4 and J is TRBJ1-6; 7 bases map to TRBD1. CDR3 length: 17 residues. Losses at the gene ends were 5 bases for V and 8 bases for J; bases not matched to a gene: 15. CDR3 in amino acids: CASSQIGGQGGHSPLHF. The CDR3 DNA reads as TGTGCCAGCAGTCAGATCGGTGGCCAGGGGGGACATTCACCCCTCCACTTT.

J is TRBJ2-4 and V is TRBV11-2, with D possibly being TRBD1 (6 bases). Germline V gene lookup returns CDR1 SGHAT and CDR2 FQNNGV. The ends were cut back, 5 bases at V and 9 bases at J, with 14 bases in the middle. This CDR3 has 13 amino acids. This CDR3 is CASSARDTGIQYF. In nucleotides, the CDR3 is TGTGCCAGCAGCGCCCGGGACACGGGCATTCAGTACTTC. Full variable domain (missing parts from reference TRBV11-2 and TRBJ2-4): EAGVAQSPRYKIIEKRQSVAFWCNPISGHATLYWYQQILGQGPKLLIQFQNNGVVDDSQLPKDRFSAERLKGVDSTLKIQPAKLEDSAVYLCASSARDTGIQYFGAGTRLSVL.

This clonotype was seen a handful of times. The chain couples TRBV7-3 to TRBJ2-3, with D tentatively TRBD2 (5 bases). The CDR3 runs 14 residues. From germline, CDR1 is SGHTA and CDR2 FQGTGA. V lost 4 bases to trimming and J lost 6 bases, with 14 bases between them. The CDR3 nucleotides are TGTGCCAGCAGCTCGGTCCCTCGCGGGGATACGCAGTATTTT. Translating it yields CASSSVPRGDTQYF.

This clonotype has more than one count but fewer than ten. This rearrangement joins TRBV15 to TRBJ2-3, with TRBD2 matching 10 bases. There are 16 residues in the CDR3. V shed 0 bases, J shed 5 bases, and the junction held 5 bases outside the gene matches. CDR1 and CDR2 from the germline V gene are LNHNV and YYDKDF (reference sequence). The CDR3 loop is CATSREGAGGVDTQYF. In DNA, the CDR3 is TGTGCCACCAGCAGAGAGGGAGCGGGAGGGGTAGATACGCAGTATTTT.

Ten or more counts support this clonotype. V is TRBV5-1 and J is TRBJ2-3; 7 nucleotides align to TRBD2. Germline V gene lookup returns CDR1 SGHRS and CDR2 YFSETQ. The CDR3 contains 13 residues. V lost 4 bases to trimming and J lost 6 bases; unmatched junction nucleotides: 5. In DNA, the CDR3 is TGCGCCAGCAGCATGGGAGGGCCGGATACGCAGTATTTT. Residues: CASSMGGPDTQYF.

The chain is built from TRBV7-9 and TRBJ2-1, with TRBD2 identical over 8 bases. The CDR3 length is 13 residues. Trimming cost V 5 bases and J 8 bases; bases outside gene matches: 5. Germline CDR1 and CDR2: SEHNR and FQNEAQ (reference sequence). This CDR3 is CASSMLAGHEQFF. CDR3 coding DNA: TGTGCCAGCAGCATGCTAGCGGGTCATGAGCAGTTCTTC.

J is TRBJ2-1 and V is TRBV7-9, with D hard to call. V was clipped by 5 bases and J by 9 bases, with 8 bases between them. The CDR3 spans 11 residues. Germline lookup yields CDR1 SEHNR and CDR2 FQNEAQ (reference sequence). The CDR3 sequence: CASSSESEQFF. CDR3 nucleotide sequence: TGTGCCAGCAGCAGCGAGAGTGAGCAGTTCTTC.

This clonotype came up a few times. This chain links TRBV5-1 with TRBJ2-1, with D possibly TRBD2 on 5 matching bases. Germline loops: CDR1 SGHRS, CDR2 YFSETQ. V was pared by 4 bases and J by 7 bases, with 15 bases between. This CDR3 has 14 residues. The CDR3 spells CASSPPPGVNEQFF. The CDR3, as DNA: TGCGCCAGCAGCCCCCCGCCCGGGGTAAATGAGCAGTTCTTC.

This clonotype was observed a few times. This chain links TRBV12-3 or TRBV12-4 with TRBJ2-1; the D gene is possibly TRBD1 (6 bases). The V gene lost 3 bases and the J gene lost 8 bases, with 11 bases spanning the gap. This CDR3 has 13 amino acids. This chain's CDR3 is CASSFTRGDEQFF. DNA of the CDR3: TGTGCCAGCAGTTTCACCAGGGGTGATGAGCAGTTCTTC.

In its sample, this clonotype was seen once. A read error is possible here, since a much larger clone lies one base away. This sequence joins TRBV20-1 and TRBJ2-5, with D maybe TRBD2 (6 bases). This CDR3 contains 14 residues. Trimming pared 3 bases from V and 7 bases from J, leaving 18 bases between. The V gene's germline CDR1 is DFQATT and CDR2 SNEGSKA (reference sequence). DNA of the CDR3: TGCAGTGCTAGCCCGACGGGGGTGGGTGGGACCCAGTACTTC. It encodes CSASPTGVGGTQYF.

The chain links TRBV4-3 to TRBJ2-5; 8 bases map to TRBD2. CDR1 and CDR2 from the germline V gene are LGHNA and YSLEER. This CDR3 is built from 16 residues. V lost 1 base to trimming and J lost 0 bases; unmatched junction nucleotides: 4. The CDR3 DNA reads as TGCGCCAGCAGCCAAGCGGCACTAGCGGACCAAGAGACCCAGTACTTC. Its protein product is CASSQAALADQETQYF.